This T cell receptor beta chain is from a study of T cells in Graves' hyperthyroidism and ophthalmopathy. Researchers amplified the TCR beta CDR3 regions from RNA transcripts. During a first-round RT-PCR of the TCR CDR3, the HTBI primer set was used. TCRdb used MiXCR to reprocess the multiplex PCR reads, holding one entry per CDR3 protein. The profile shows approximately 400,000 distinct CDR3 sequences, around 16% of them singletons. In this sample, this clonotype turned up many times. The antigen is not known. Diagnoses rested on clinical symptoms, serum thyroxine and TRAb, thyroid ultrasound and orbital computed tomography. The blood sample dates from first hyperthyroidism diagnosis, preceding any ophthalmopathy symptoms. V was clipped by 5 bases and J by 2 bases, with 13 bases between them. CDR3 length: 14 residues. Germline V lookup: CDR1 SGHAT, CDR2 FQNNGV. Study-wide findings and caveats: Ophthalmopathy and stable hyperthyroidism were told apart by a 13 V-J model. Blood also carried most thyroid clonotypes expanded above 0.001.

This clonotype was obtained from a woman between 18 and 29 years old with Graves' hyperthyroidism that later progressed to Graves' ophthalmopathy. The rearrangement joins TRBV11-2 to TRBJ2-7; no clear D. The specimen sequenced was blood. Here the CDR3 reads CASSKDPATYEQYF. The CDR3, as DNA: TGTGCCAGCAGCAAGGACCCTGCGACCTACGAGCAGTACTTC.